Following are 13 T cell receptor beta chains from one sample sequenced in a study of blood T cell repertoires in COVID-19. Clones were read by immunoSEQ multiplex PCR, and TCRdb kept only the in-frame ones, dropping some. The sample holds tens of thousands of clones; 82% are singletons and the top ten take around an eighth. The sequencing input was peripheral blood. Receptors were obtained from a human donor in a cohort sampled during active COVID-19.

This chain uses TRBV12-3 or TRBV12-4 with TRBJ1-2; TRBD1 might be the D (6 bases). The CDR3 has 13 residues. V gave up 4 bases and J gave up 3 bases, with 9 bases separating them. The CDR3 DNA reads as TGTGCCAGCAGTTCAAACAGGGACTATGGCTACACCTTC. It codes for CASSSNRDYGYTF.

This clone was picked up one time. The chain employs TRBV6-5 and TRBJ2-1; perhaps TRBD1 as D (5 bases). This CDR3 has 12 amino acids. With 5 bases removed from V and 10 bases from J, the gap between germline ends came to 12 bases. Germline loops: CDR1 MNHEY, CDR2 SVGAGI. The CDR3 DNA follows: TGTGCCAGCAGTAGAGACAGCAGGGAGCAGTTCTTC. Protein product: CASSRDSREQFF.

The rearrangement links TRBV19 to TRBJ2-7, with TRBD2 matching over 8 bases. Germline-derived CDR1 and CDR2 are LNHDA and SQIVND (reference sequence). The junction had 17 bases not matched to a gene; V was cut back by 5 bases and J by 5 bases. The CDR3 covers 17 residues. The CDR3 is CASSFNHRGGSLNEQYF. The CDR3 DNA sequence: TGTGCCAGTAGTTTTAACCATCGGGGGGGCTCATTGAACGAGCAGTACTTC.

The chain uses TRBV5-1 and TRBJ1-1, with TRBD1 identical over 8 bases. With V trimmed by 3 bases and J by 1 base, 8 bases remained unmatched. The germline V gene has CDR1 SGHRS and CDR2 YFSETQ. This CDR3 contains 16 residues. DNA for the CDR3: TGCGCCAGCAGCTCCCTATTCAGGGGGCCGAACACTGAAGCTTTCTTT. It translates to CASSSLFRGPNTEAFF.

V and J are TRBV6-6 and TRBJ1-5; D remains ambiguous. Deletions cut 6 bases from V and 4 bases from J, with 7 bases between. Germline-derived CDR1 and CDR2 are MNHNY and SVGAGI (reference sequence). CDR3 size: 12 residues. The CDR3 protein is CASSLLNQPQHF. The DNA for the CDR3 is TGTGCCAGCAGCCTACTAAATCAGCCCCAGCATTTT.

The chain uses TRBV4-2 and TRBJ2-1; 10 nucleotides agree with TRBD2. Germline trimming cut 2 bases from V and 11 bases from J; bases unmatched to any gene: 12. The CDR3 length is 16 residues. Germline V gene sequence: CDR1 LGHNA, CDR2 YNFKEQ. CDR3 residues: CASSQKGVAGGQKQFF. The CDR3 coding sequence is TGTGCCAGCAGCCAAAAGGGGGTAGCGGGGGGACAAAAGCAGTTCTTC.

The chain joins TRBV5-1 to TRBJ2-2; 9 bases are a match to TRBD2. Trimming removed 7 bases from V and 1 base from J; junction bases left unmatched: 8. The CDR3 extends over 16 amino acids. Germline CDR1 and CDR2: SGHRS and YFSETQ. CDR3 region: CASQTSGIRNTGELFF. The CDR3 nucleotides are TGCGCCAGCCAGACTAGCGGAATACGGAACACCGGGGAGCTGTTTTTT. Full variable domain (outside the CDR3, taken from reference TRBV5-1 and TRBJ2-2): KAGVTQTPRYLIKTRGQQVTLSCSPISGHRSVSWYQQTPGQGLQFLFEYFSETQRNKGNFPGRFSGRQFSNSRSEMNVSTLELGDSALYLCASQTSGIRNTGELFFGEGSRLTVL.

The chain joins TRBV16 to TRBJ1-5; D unresolved. Germline CDR1 KGHSY, CDR2 FQNENV. CDR3 length: 14 residues. Trimming removed 0 bases from V and 0 bases from J, with 3 bases in between. CDR3 residues: CASSQSSSNQPQHF. Written as DNA, the CDR3 is TGTGCCAGCAGCCAATCGAGTAGCAATCAGCCCCAGCATTTT.

This chain uses TRBV5-1 with TRBJ1-1, with 8 positions matching TRBD1. Per germline, CDR1 SGHRS and CDR2 YFSETQ. Trimming took 7 bases from V and 5 from J; bases not matched to a gene: 10. This CDR3 spans 14 amino acids. The CDR3 DNA reads TGCGCCAGCTCCATCACGACAGGGGCGACTGAAGCTTTCTTT. It is translated as CASSITTGATEAFF.

The genes are TRBV7-6 and TRBJ2-5, with 8 bases identical to TRBD2. From germline, CDR1 is SGHVS and CDR2 FNYEAQ. The CDR3 sequence is 16 residues long. J lost 2 bases, V lost 1 base, and 6 bases had no gene match. The CDR3 reads CASSLEQAGAQETQYF. CDR3 DNA sequence: TGTGCCAGCAGCTTAGAGCAAGCGGGAGCGCAAGAGACCCAGTACTTC.

The chain has TRBV6-5 and TRBJ2-2; D call uncertain. The CDR3 spans 13 residues. Between the trimmed V and J ends, which lost 6 bases and 3 bases, there was a span of 8 bases. The germline gives CDR1 MNHEY, CDR2 SVGAGI. CDR3 sequence: CASSDIDTGELFF. The CDR3 nucleotides read TGTGCCAGCAGCGACATAGACACCGGGGAGCTGTTTTTT.

The chain uses TRBV4-2 and TRBJ1-3; 9 bases map to TRBD1. This CDR3 has 16 amino acids. Germline CDR1 LGHNA, CDR2 YNFKEQ. Germline trimming cut 0 bases from V and 8 bases from J; bases unmatched to any gene: 8. CDR3: CASSQDWDRAYDTIYF. CDR3 nucleotide sequence: TGTGCCAGCAGCCAAGATTGGGACAGGGCCTATGACACCATATATTTT.

The chain combines TRBV12-3 or TRBV12-4 with TRBJ2-5; 8 positions match TRBD2. The CDR3 contains 13 residues. V was clipped by 3 bases and J by 7 bases; unmatched bases: 4. The DNA of the CDR3 is TGTGCCAGCAGTTTGCGGGGGGAGGGGACCCAGTACTTC. It translates to CASSLRGEGTQYF.